The next 32 T cell receptor beta chains were all read from a single sample in a study of Ad26.COV2.S vaccination and SARS-CoV-2 variants. Treatment specified: 15 to 20 received Ad26.COV2.S at low or high dose, single or two shots; about 5 received placebo; per-sample allocation not given. Each sample was drawn 63 days after the first injection (of vaccine or placebo). Clones were sequenced by immunoSEQ multiplex PCR, and TCRdb holds only the in-frame ones, with some missing. The sample has just under 250,000 clones; 85% to 90% are singletons. This sample comprised peripheral blood, obtained in a trial of Ad26.COV2.S vaccine versus placebo. The source is a person between 18 and 59 years old who received the Ad26.COV2.S COVID-19 vaccine or a placebo.

The rearrangement uses TRBV7-2 and TRBJ2-1, with D possibly TRBD1 on 6 matching bases. V lost 4 bases to trimming and J lost 4 bases, with 8 bases between them. Germline lookup yields CDR1 SGHTA and CDR2 FQGNSA. CDR3 size: 13 residues. The CDR3 here is CASSSTGYNEQFF. CDR3 sequence (DNA): TGTGCCAGCAGCTCCACAGGGTACAATGAGCAGTTCTTC.

The chain carries TRBV28 and TRBJ1-1; tentatively, D is TRBD1 (6 bases). This CDR3 contains 15 residues. V lost 3 bases and J 0 bases, leaving 11 bases between the germline ends. Germline V lookup: CDR1 MDHEN, CDR2 SYDVKM. As DNA, the CDR3 is TGTGCCAGCAGTTTCCTCGGACAGCTGAACACTGAAGCTTTCTTT. Its protein product is CASSFLGQLNTEAFF.

The V call is TRBV27, the J call TRBJ2-2; a weak D match, TRBD1 (6 bases). Germline V lookup: CDR1 MNHEY, CDR2 SMNVEV (reference sequence). Between the trimmed V and J ends, which lost 6 bases and 7 bases, there was a span of 15 bases. The CDR3 runs 14 residues. The CDR3 bases are TGTGCCAGCAGCCCGACACGGACAGTCGGGGAGCTGTTTTTT. The encoded protein is CASSPTRTVGELFF.

The rearrangement uses TRBV19 and TRBJ2-2, with 7 bases aligning to TRBD2. This CDR3 comprises 13 residues. Germline V gene data show CDR1 as LNHDA and CDR2 as SQIVND (reference sequence). The V segment lost 3 bases and the J segment 6 bases; nucleotides outside the gene matches: 1. This chain's CDR3 is CASSILAAGELFF. For the CDR3, the DNA is TGTGCCAGTAGTATTCTAGCGGCCGGGGAGCTGTTTTTT. Filled out from reference TRBV19 and TRBJ2-2, the complete variable domain reads DGGITQSPKYLFRKEGQNVTLSCEQNLNHDAMYWYRQDPGQGLRLIYYSQIVNDFQKGDIAEGYSVSREKKESFPLTVTSAQKNPTAFYLCASSILAAGELFFGEGSRLTVL.

The chain is built from TRBV5-1 and TRBJ1-2; unclear D gene. This CDR3 comprises 17 residues. Germline V gene data show CDR1 as SGHRS and CDR2 as YFSETQ. The V end lost 0 bases, the J end lost 4 bases, and 19 bases lay between the germline ends. In DNA form, the CDR3 reads TGCGCCAGCAGCTTGGGTCCCCCAGGCCCAGGATCCTATGGCTACACCTTC. Protein product: CASSLGPPGPGSYGYTF.

This chain links TRBV19 with TRBJ2-2; 9 nucleotides line up with TRBD1. The V gene end was trimmed by 3 bases and the J gene end by 2 bases; junction bases not matched to a gene: 4. The V gene's germline CDR1 is LNHDA and CDR2 SQIVND (reference sequence). The CDR3 loop spans 16 amino acids. The CDR3 here is CASSIGDRANTGELFF. DNA of the CDR3: TGTGCCAGTAGTATTGGGGACAGGGCAAACACCGGGGAGCTGTTTTTT.

This clone appeared a single time. The chain employs TRBV5-1 and TRBJ1-4, with TRBD1 matching over 7 bases. V lost 6 bases to trimming and J lost 6 bases; unmatched junction nucleotides: 14. In germline, CDR1 is SGHRS, CDR2 YFSETQ. The CDR3 is made up of 16 amino acids. This CDR3 is CASKGRQGTMDEKLFF. CDR3 in DNA: TGCGCCAGCAAAGGAAGACAGGGCACTATGGATGAAAAACTGTTTTTT.

V gene TRBV7-9 combines with J gene TRBJ1-1; TRBD1 matches 7 bases. V was pared by 2 bases and J by 4 bases, with 13 bases of the junction left unmatched. Germline CDR1 SEHNR, CDR2 FQNEAQ (reference sequence). The CDR3 is 17 residues long. The CDR3 loop reads CASSLPTSGQYRTEAFF. The CDR3 nucleotides read TGTGCCAGCAGCTTACCGACCTCGGGACAGTATCGCACTGAAGCTTTCTTT.

This clone showed up just a few times. V and J are TRBV30 and TRBJ1-2; possible D gene TRBD1, 6 bases. The V end was cut by 1 base, the J end by 8 bases, with 14 bases between. Germline CDR1 and CDR2: GTSNPN and SVGIG (reference sequence). The CDR3 loop spans 13 amino acids. CDR3 in DNA: TGTGCCTGGAGTGGGGGGGCCTTTGGCGGCTACACCTTC. Translation gives CAWSGGAFGGYTF.

The V gene is TRBV5-6, the J gene TRBJ1-1, with D hard to call. CDR3 length: 13 amino acids. Germline V lookup: CDR1 SGHDT, CDR2 YYEEEE. V lost 2 bases and J 5 bases, leaving 10 bases between the germline ends. The CDR3 reads CASSFFGGTEAFF. CDR3 nucleotides: TGTGCCAGCAGCTTTTTTGGCGGGACTGAAGCTTTCTTT.

V usage is TRBV9 and J usage is TRBJ2-1; no clear D gene. Trimming left V 0 bases short and J 9 bases short, with 13 bases between. Per germline, CDR1 SGDLS and CDR2 YYNGEE. The CDR3 contains 14 residues. The CDR3 DNA sequence: TGTGCCAGCAGCGTAGGCGGCCTGGGCAGTGAGCAGTTCTTC. Its protein is CASSVGGLGSEQFF.

The genes are TRBV4-2 and TRBJ2-7; no clear D. Germline-derived CDR1 and CDR2 are LGHNA and YNFKEQ. The CDR3 spans 15 residues. Trimming pared 0 bases from V and 2 bases from J, leaving 11 bases between. Written as DNA, the CDR3 is TGTGCCAGCAGCCAAGATCCTGTTAGGGCCTACGAGCAGTACTTC. Amino acid sequence: CASSQDPVRAYEQYF.

The genes are TRBV29-1 and TRBJ2-7, with a tentative D call TRBD1 (5 bases). CDR1 SQVTM and CDR2 ANQGSEA come from the germline V gene. Trimming stripped 2 bases from V and 4 bases from J, with 12 bases between. This CDR3 region has 13 residues. The CDR3 DNA reads as TGCAGCGTTGAAACAGGTCGTACGTACGAGCAGTACTTC. Residues: CSVETGRTYEQYF.

The genes are TRBV7-3 and TRBJ2-1; 7 bases fit TRBD2. This CDR3 spans 14 amino acids. The germline CDR1 and CDR2 sequences are SGHTA and FQGTGA. V dropped 5 bases and J dropped 9; count of bases not matched to a gene: 10. The CDR3 nucleotides read TGTGCCAGCAGCCCGCACGGCGGGAGTGGTGAGCAGTTCTTC. Its protein product is CASSPHGGSGEQFF.

Written as DNA, the CDR3 is TGTGCCAGCAGTCTCTCGACATACACTGAAGCTTTCTTT. It specifies CASSLSTYTEAFF. The V gene is TRBV28, the J gene TRBJ1-1; D gene unclear. This CDR3 is 13 amino acids long. Trimming removed 5 bases from V and 3 bases from J, with 10 bases in between. Germline V gene data show CDR1 as MDHEN and CDR2 as SYDVKM. Full variable domain (outside the CDR3, taken from reference TRBV28 and TRBJ1-1): DVKVTQSSRYLVKRTGEKVFLECVQDMDHENMFWYRQDPGLGLRLIYFSYDVKMKEKGDIPEGYSVSREKKERFSLILESASTNQTSMYLCASSLSTYTEAFFGQGTRLTVV.

This clone was found once. This chain connects TRBV9 to TRBJ2-3; D is undetermined. Germline V gene data show CDR1 as SGDLS and CDR2 as YYNGEE. This CDR3 comprises 15 residues. Trimming stripped 4 bases from V and 0 bases from J, with 12 bases between. This CDR3 reads CASSLDFPSTDTQYF. CDR3 nucleotides: TGTGCCAGCAGCCTCGACTTTCCAAGCACAGATACGCAGTATTTT.

The rearrangement uses TRBV29-1 and TRBJ2-1; D is uncertain. Looked up from germline, CDR1 is SQVTM and CDR2 is ANQGSEA. Trimming stripped 3 bases from V and 7 bases from J, with 10 bases between. This CDR3 spans 12 amino acids. The CDR3 DNA sequence: TGCAGCGTTGATTGTTGTGCAAATGAGCAGTTCTTC. Translation gives CSVDCCANEQFF.

This clone was recorded once. The chain employs TRBV10-3 and TRBJ2-7; D perhaps matches TRBD1 (5 bases). CDR1 is ENHRY, CDR2 SYGVKD, per germline. Deletions cut 2 bases from V and 2 bases from J, with 10 bases between. The CDR3 runs to 14 residues. The CDR3 reads CAISELQGPYEQYF. In DNA, the CDR3 is TGTGCCATCAGTGAGCTGCAGGGCCCCTACGAGCAGTACTTC.

The J gene is TRBJ1-5, the V gene TRBV12-5; 7 bases align to TRBD1. CDR3 size: 14 residues. J gave up 4 bases and V 7 bases, and 7 bases lay outside the gene matches. Germline V lookup: CDR1 LGHNT, CDR2 FRNRAP. CDR3 DNA sequence: TGTGCTAGTGAGGGACAGCCTTGTAATCAGCCCCAGCATTTT. This codes for CASEGQPCNQPQHF.

The rearrangement links TRBV19 to TRBJ1-5; the D is unclear. CDR1 LNHDA and CDR2 SQIVND come from the germline V gene (reference sequence). The germline V and J ends were trimmed by 3 bases and 0 bases, with 3 bases remaining between them. This CDR3 region has 13 residues. CDR3 DNA: TGTGCCAGTAGTATGACTAGCAATCAGCCCCAGCATTTT. As protein: CASSMTSNQPQHF.

The chain combines TRBV30 with TRBJ2-3; D might be TRBD1 (5 bases). CDR3 length: 16 residues. Deletions cut 0 bases from V and 1 base from J, with 14 bases between. The germline V gene has CDR1 GTSNPN and CDR2 SVGIG (reference sequence). The CDR3 loop reads CAWSVPYRPRTDTQYF. As DNA, the CDR3 is TGTGCCTGGAGTGTACCTTACAGGCCACGCACAGATACGCAGTATTTT.

The table lists this clone with a count of one. The chain combines TRBV7-8 with TRBJ2-7; D may be TRBD2 (6 bases). Trimming removed 1 base from V and 2 bases from J, with 12 bases in between. In germline, CDR1 is SGHVS, CDR2 FQNEAQ. The CDR3 has 15 amino acids. This CDR3 reads CASSLVGGTAYEQYF. The CDR3 nucleotides are TGTGCCAGCAGCTTAGTCGGCGGGACCGCCTACGAGCAGTACTTC.

The J gene is TRBJ2-1, the V gene TRBV10-3; D is undetermined. V was trimmed by 4 bases and J by 0 bases, leaving 13 bases between them. CDR1 and CDR2 (germline): ENHRY, SYGVKD. The CDR3 consists of 16 residues. The CDR3: CAISALVGGSYNEQFF. DNA for the CDR3: TGTGCCATCAGTGCCCTTGTAGGCGGCTCCTACAATGAGCAGTTCTTC.

J is TRBJ1-3 and V is TRBV5-4, with TRBD1 matching 7 bases. V shed 4 bases, J shed 2 bases, and the junction held 6 bases outside the gene matches. The CDR3 totals 15 residues. The germline V gene encodes CDR1 SGHNT and CDR2 YYREEE (reference sequence). Here the CDR3 reads CASSLRGDPGNTIYF. The CDR3 DNA reads TGTGCCAGCAGCCTCAGGGGGGACCCTGGAAACACCATATATTTT. Supplemented by reference TRBV5-4 and TRBJ1-3, the full variable domain reads ETGVTQSPTHLIKTRGQQVTLRCSSQSGHNTVSWYQQALGQGPQFIFQYYREEENGRGNFPPRFSGLQFPNYSSELNVNALELDDSALYLCASSLRGDPGNTIYFGEGSWLTVV.

The chain carries TRBV2 and TRBJ2-6; D perhaps matches TRBD2 (6 bases). Germline assignment: CDR1 SNHLY and CDR2 FYNNEI. Deletions cut 6 bases from V and 1 base from J, with 13 bases between. The CDR3 spans 16 residues. The DNA for the CDR3 is TGTGCCAGCAGCGCGGGGCTAAATTCTGGGGCCAACGTCCTGACTTTC. It encodes CASSAGLNSGANVLTF.

This chain links TRBV5-5 with TRBJ1-5, with a weak D call TRBD1 (5 bases). CDR1 is SGHKS and CDR2 is YYEKEE in the germline V gene (reference sequence). V lost 0 bases and J lost 4, with 8 bases in between. This CDR3 is built from 14 residues. CDR3 DNA: TGTGCCAGCAGCTTGGCGGGGGGAAATCAGCCCCAGCATTTT. It translates to CASSLAGGNQPQHF.

The genes are TRBV6-2 or TRBV6-3 and TRBJ2-1; D perhaps matches TRBD2 (5 bases). The CDR3 runs 14 residues. V lost 4 bases, J lost 4 bases, and 11 bases lay in between. Germline V gene sequence: CDR1 MNHEY, CDR2 SVGEGT. CDR3 in amino acids: CASSSRDYYNEQFF. CDR3 DNA sequence: TGTGCCAGCAGTTCCCGCGACTATTACAATGAGCAGTTCTTC.

The J gene is TRBJ1-5, the V gene TRBV7-9; 7 nucleotides agree with TRBD1. J lost 3 bases, V lost 7 bases, and 9 bases had no gene match. CDR1 SEHNR and CDR2 FQNEAQ come from the germline V gene (reference sequence). The length of the CDR3 is 15 residues. DNA for the CDR3: TGTGCCAGCACCCAGTCGGACAGGTCCAATCAGCCCCAGCATTTT. Protein sequence: CASTQSDRSNQPQHF.

V is TRBV6-5 and J is TRBJ2-7; D perhaps matches TRBD2 (6 bases). V lost 4 bases, J lost 4 bases, and 11 bases lay in between. The CDR3 consists of 13 residues. Germline-derived CDR1 and CDR2 are MNHEY and SVGAGI. The CDR3 bases are TGTGCCAGCAGTTCAGCTCGGGGGTACGAGCAGTACTTC. Translated: CASSSARGYEQYF.

This clone appeared once. The V gene is TRBV5-1, the J gene TRBJ1-2; D perhaps matches TRBD1 (6 bases). The CDR3 covers 14 residues. Germline lookup yields CDR1 SGHRS and CDR2 YFSETQ. V was pared by 3 bases and J by 4 bases, with 13 bases between. The DNA for the CDR3 is TGCGCCAGCAGCTCCGGGGGGGGCGGCTATGGCTACACCTTC. It encodes CASSSGGGGYGYTF.

This sequence joins TRBV2 and TRBJ2-1, with 7 bases fitting TRBD2. The CDR3 consists of 17 residues. Looked up from germline, CDR1 is SNHLY and CDR2 is FYNNEI. Germline trimming cut 6 bases from V and 0 bases from J; bases unmatched to any gene: 11. DNA for the CDR3: TGTGCCAGCAGACCAAGAGGGAGGGTAAGCTCCTACAATGAGCAGTTCTTC. This codes for CASRPRGRVSSYNEQFF.

The chain links TRBV27 to TRBJ2-3, with 11 nucleotides matching TRBD2. After removal of 0 bases from V and 0 bases from J, the junction contained 5 bases not matched to a gene. The CDR3 is 18 amino acids. Germline CDR1 is MNHEY and CDR2 is SMNVEV (reference sequence). CDR3 in DNA: TGTGCCAGCAGTTTATCTAGCGGGGGGGCCTCTAGCACAGATACGCAGTATTTT. Amino acid sequence: CASSLSSGGASSTDTQYF.